Detailed here is one TCR beta chain. The ends were cut back, 0 bases at V and 7 bases at J, with 23 bases in the middle. The CDR3 is 19 residues long. CDR1 is SGHKS, CDR2 YYEKEE, per germline (reference sequence). The data were taken from a study of cytomegalovirus exposure and HLA in healthy donors. Each donor was nominally healthy when sampled (though unrecorded immune exposures were likely). PCR used 60 Vbeta primers and 13 Jbeta primers. TCRdb's table, derived via immunoSEQ multiplex PCR, lists solely in-frame clones and lacks some. The sample has 150,000 or so clones, and its top ten clones hold roughly 1.6%.

V and J are TRBV5-5 and TRBJ1-6; D is unclear. Specimen: PBMCs. The receptor was isolated from a woman in her forties or fifties in good health and CMV-seronegative. This CDR3 is CASSLVDQIRTTPNSPLHF. The CDR3 nucleotides are TGTGCCAGCAGCTTGGTGGATCAGATAAGGACTACTCCGAATTCACCCCTCCACTTT.